Shown below are 25 T cell receptor beta chains from a single sample sequenced in a study of control samples from healthy donors and cancer patients. Only in-frame clones appear in the TCRdb table, and some are missing; sequencing was by immunoSEQ multiplex PCR. Found here are around 80,000 clones, more than 70% of them singletons; the top ten hold more than 15%. Material: blood. Every receptor here comes from a man aged 50 or older in good health.

The chain is built from TRBV29-1 and TRBJ2-3; 8 positions agree with TRBD2. Germline assignment: CDR1 SQVTM and CDR2 ANQGSEA. With V trimmed by 4 bases and J by 5 bases, 5 bases remained unmatched. This CDR3 comprises 13 residues. The CDR3 here is CSVASGRGDTQYF. CDR3 DNA: TGCAGCGTTGCGAGCGGGAGAGGAGATACGCAGTATTTT.

The chain carries TRBV6-1 and TRBJ2-5; tentative D call: TRBD1 (6 bases). The CDR3 loop spans 16 amino acids. Deletions cut 2 bases from V and 3 bases from J, with 16 bases between. From germline, CDR1 is MNHNS and CDR2 SASEGT. The CDR3 region is CASSERYRVGEETQYF. In nucleotides, the CDR3 is TGTGCCAGCAGTGAAAGATACAGGGTTGGAGAAGAGACCCAGTACTTC.

The rearrangement joins TRBV7-9 to TRBJ2-2, with TRBD1 identical over 12 bases. V lost 9 bases and J lost 5; bases outside the gene matches: 10. The CDR3 is 16 amino acids. The germline gives CDR1 SEHNR, CDR2 FQNEAQ (reference sequence). The DNA for the CDR3 is TGTGCCAGTGGGCCGGGGACAGGGGGCTATACCGGGGAGCTGTTTTTT. Protein product: CASGPGTGGYTGELFF.

The gene calls are TRBV7-9 and TRBJ2-5; weak D call: TRBD2 (6 bases). Deletions cut 5 bases from V and 5 bases from J, with 18 bases between. CDR3 length: 15 residues. Germline V gives CDR1 SEHNR, CDR2 FQNEAQ (reference sequence). CDR3 bases: TGTGCCAGCAGCCCCCGACTACTAGGGAGGGAGACCCAGTACTTC. This sequence encodes CASSPRLLGRETQYF.

The rearrangement joins TRBV5-1 to TRBJ2-2, with a tentative D call TRBD1 (6 bases). The CDR3 length is 15 residues. In germline, CDR1 is SGHRS, CDR2 YFSETQ. The V end lost 0 bases, the J end lost 5 bases, and 11 bases lay between the germline ends. The CDR3 loop reads CASSLDRVGTGELFF. CDR3 bases: TGCGCCAGCAGCTTGGACAGGGTCGGAACCGGGGAGCTGTTTTTT. The variable domain in full, with the rest retrieved from reference TRBV5-1 and TRBJ2-2, is KAGVTQTPRYLIKTRGQQVTLSCSPISGHRSVSWYQQTPGQGLQFLFEYFSETQRNKGNFPGRFSGRQFSNSRSEMNVSTLELGDSALYLCASSLDRVGTGELFFGEGSRLTVL.

The rearrangement joins TRBV10-3 to TRBJ2-5; 10 positions match TRBD2. The V gene end was trimmed by 5 bases and the J gene end by 1 base; junction bases not matched to a gene: 4. CDR1 ENHRY and CDR2 SYGVKD come from the germline V gene. The CDR3 has 15 amino acids. CDR3 sequence (DNA): TGTGCCATCAGTCATAGCGGGGGGCCCCAAGAGACCCAGTACTTC. Translating gives CAISHSGGPQETQYF.

The rearrangement links TRBV2 to TRBJ2-5; tentatively, D is TRBD1 (6 bases). Trimming pared 8 bases from V and 0 bases from J, leaving 10 bases between. The CDR3 covers 13 residues. Germline-derived CDR1 and CDR2 are SNHLY and FYNNEI. In nucleotides, the CDR3 is TGTGCCAGCCGGGACACTGACCAAGAGACCCAGTACTTC. This gives the protein CASRDTDQETQYF.

The chain carries TRBV4-1 and TRBJ1-2; D unclear. CDR1 and CDR2 (germline): MGHRA, YSYEKL. This CDR3 has 15 amino acids. V gave up 7 bases and J gave up 1 base, with 16 bases separating them. The CDR3 protein is CASTLAEDFNYGYTF. The DNA for the CDR3 is TGCGCCAGCACCTTGGCAGAGGACTTTAACTATGGCTACACCTTC.

J is TRBJ2-7 and V is TRBV6-1; 8 nucleotides agree with TRBD1. Germline values: CDR1 MNHNS, CDR2 SASEGT. The CDR3 sequence is 17 residues long. With 3 bases clipped from V and 2 bases from J, the junction kept 12 bases outside the gene matches. The CDR3 DNA sequence: TGTGCCAGCAGTGATTCTACTACCGGGACAGGAACCTACGAGCAGTACTTC. Its protein is CASSDSTTGTGTYEQYF.

This chain joins TRBV5-1 and TRBJ1-3; D is ambiguous. Looked up from germline, CDR1 is SGHRS and CDR2 is YFSETQ. Trimming cost V 2 bases and J 0 bases, with 12 bases left between them. The CDR3 consists of 16 residues. The CDR3 region is CASSLSNSGSGNTIYF. CDR3 nucleotides: TGCGCCAGCAGCTTATCAAATTCGGGCTCTGGAAACACCATATATTTT.

This chain joins TRBV27 and TRBJ2-7, with D tentatively TRBD2 (6 bases). Germline V lookup: CDR1 MNHEY, CDR2 SMNVEV (reference sequence). V gave up 1 base and J gave up 4 bases, with 14 bases separating them. This CDR3 is 15 amino acids long. CDR3 sequence (DNA): TGTGCCAGCAGTTTATTCGGGAGCGCTACTTACGAGCAGTACTTC. Encoded protein: CASSLFGSATYEQYF.

This chain uses TRBV6-2 or TRBV6-3 with TRBJ1-2, with 8 positions matching TRBD1. From germline, CDR1 is MNHEY and CDR2 SVGEGT. The CDR3 extends over 15 amino acids. The junction had 3 bases not matched to a gene; V was cut back by 1 base and J by 2 bases. The CDR3 nucleotides read TGTGCCAGCAGTTACTGGGACAGGCTAAACTATGGCTACACCTTC. This gives the protein CASSYWDRLNYGYTF.

This chain joins TRBV28 and TRBJ2-5, with 10 bases lining up with TRBD2. V shed 6 bases and J 2 bases; nucleotides not matched to a gene: 3. CDR1 is MDHEN, CDR2 SYDVKM, per germline. CDR3 length: 14 amino acids. The CDR3 DNA reads as TGTGCCAGCAGGGTAGCGGGGGGACAAGAGACCCAGTACTTC. It encodes CASRVAGGQETQYF. Together with reference TRBV28 and TRBJ2-5, the CDR3 gives the full variable domain: DVKVTQSSRYLVKRTGEKVFLECVQDMDHENMFWYRQDPGLGLRLIYFSYDVKMKEKGDIPEGYSVSREKKERFSLILESASTNQTSMYLCASRVAGGQETQYFGPGTRLLVL.

CDR3 nucleotide sequence: TGTGCCAGCCGACGGGACAGGGGAGGGGGAAACACCATATATTTT. This gives the protein CASRRDRGGGNTIYF. The rearrangement links TRBV25-1 to TRBJ1-3; 10 nucleotides agree with TRBD1. This CDR3 spans 15 amino acids. Germline V gene sequence: CDR1 MGHDK, CDR2 SYGVNS. The J segment lost 4 bases and the V segment lost 8 bases, leaving 8 bases of the junction unmatched.

This clone was seen a single time. In the same sample, other DNA sequences code for this CDR3. The chain carries TRBV9 and TRBJ2-7; the D is unclear. The length of the CDR3 is 13 residues. V dropped 0 bases and J dropped 2 bases, with 6 bases sitting between them. Germline V gene lookup returns CDR1 SGDLS and CDR2 YYNGEE. The CDR3: CASSVGVAYEQYF. In nucleotides, the CDR3 is TGTGCCAGCAGCGTAGGTGTGGCCTACGAGCAGTACTTC.

This clone was seen a few times. CDR3 amino acids: CASSLASAVVYGYTF. The CDR3 bases are TGTGCCAGCAGCTTAGCGTCGGCGGTGGTCTATGGCTACACCTTC. The chain uses TRBV7-9 and TRBJ1-2; no reliable D call. CDR3 length: 15 amino acids. V was trimmed by 0 bases and J by 4 bases, leaving 12 bases between them. Looked up from germline, CDR1 is SEHNR and CDR2 is FQNEAQ (reference sequence).

CDR3 in amino acids: CASSRDGQPNQPQHF. As DNA, the CDR3 is TGTGCCAGTAGTCGGGACGGCCAACCTAATCAGCCCCAGCATTTT. This rearrangement joins TRBV19 to TRBJ1-5, with D tentatively TRBD1 (5 bases). Trimming removed 5 bases at V and 4 bases at J, with 15 bases between. Germline V CDR1 and CDR2: LNHDA, SQIVND (reference sequence). The CDR3 is 15 amino acids.

This sequence joins TRBV7-6 and TRBJ1-3; tentative D call: TRBD1 (6 bases). CDR1 and CDR2 (germline): SGHVS, FNYEAQ. The CDR3 has 18 residues. V was cut by 1 base and J by 0 bases, with 16 bases left in between. The CDR3 sequence is CASSLGLGGLSSGNTIYF. CDR3 nucleotide sequence: TGTGCCAGCAGCTTAGGTTTGGGGGGGCTAAGCTCTGGAAACACCATATATTTT.

This clone is a singleton in its sample. The chain recombines TRBV7-2 with TRBJ1-5; 8 bases are a match to TRBD1. CDR1 is SGHTA, CDR2 FQGNSA, per germline. Trimming at V came to 1 base and at J to 2 bases, leaving 7 bases not matched to a gene. The CDR3 totals 17 residues. CDR3 coding DNA: TGTGCCAGCAGCTTAGGGACAGGGAAGGACGGCAATCAGCCCCAGCATTTT. Its translation: CASSLGTGKDGNQPQHF.

The V call is TRBV7-9, the J call TRBJ1-4; D gene unclear. Germline V gives CDR1 SEHNR, CDR2 FQNEAQ (reference sequence). The CDR3 covers 13 residues. Trimming took 3 bases from V and 5 from J, leaving 7 bases between them. The CDR3 spells CASSFTQNEKLFF. Here the CDR3 DNA reads TGTGCCAGCAGCTTCACACAAAATGAAAAACTGTTTTTT.

The chain is built from TRBV5-1 and TRBJ2-5, with D tentatively TRBD1 (6 bases). Germline lookup yields CDR1 SGHRS and CDR2 YFSETQ. With 2 bases removed from V and 1 base from J, the gap between germline ends came to 9 bases. This CDR3 has 14 residues. The CDR3 protein is CASSLQGSQETQYF. The CDR3 DNA is TGCGCCAGCAGCTTACAGGGAAGCCAAGAGACCCAGTACTTC.

V gene TRBV5-8 combines with J gene TRBJ2-4; no clear D gene. CDR1 is SGHTS and CDR2 is YDEGEE in the germline V gene. Trimming cost V 1 base and J 0 bases, with 5 bases left between them. CDR3 length: 14 amino acids. The CDR3 nucleotides are TGTGCCAGCAGCTTGTCGGTAGCCAAAAACATTCAGTACTTC. Its translation is CASSLSVAKNIQYF. The whole variable domain, filled in from reference TRBV5-8 and TRBJ2-4, reads EAGVTQSPTHLIKTRGQQATLRCSPISGHTSVYWYQQALGLGLQFLLWYDEGEERNRGNFPPRFSGRQFPNYSSELNVNALELEDSALYLCASSLSVAKNIQYFGAGTRLSVL.

The chain carries TRBV6-5 and TRBJ1-1; D not resolved. The germline V and J ends were trimmed by 5 bases and 5 bases, with 18 bases remaining between them. The CDR3 loop spans 15 amino acids. CDR1 and CDR2 (germline): MNHEY, SVGAGI. The chain's CDR3 is CASSRFEAPRTEAFF. The CDR3 coding sequence is TGTGCCAGCAGTCGGTTCGAGGCCCCGAGGACTGAAGCTTTCTTT.

The chain has TRBV4-3 and TRBJ2-3; 10 bases are shared with TRBD2. This CDR3 region has 14 residues. J lost 6 bases, V lost 3 bases, and 3 bases had no gene match. Germline V CDR1 and CDR2: LGHNA, YSLEER. The CDR3 sequence is CASSHGTSVDTQYF. Here the CDR3 DNA reads TGCGCCAGCAGCCATGGGACTAGCGTGGATACGCAGTATTTT.

The CDR3 loop is CASSPRQELAKNIQYF. The CDR3 nucleotides are TGTGCCAGCAGCCCCCGGCAGGAACTAGCCAAAAACATTCAGTACTTC. The chain is built from TRBV5-6 and TRBJ2-4; D is unresolved. CDR1 is SGHDT and CDR2 is YYEEEE in the germline V gene. V was cut by 4 bases and J by 0 bases, with 14 bases left in between. There are 16 residues in the CDR3.